One sample yielded the 32 T cell receptor beta chains listed below, sequenced in a study of blood T cell repertoires in COVID-19. Sequencing was performed with immunoSEQ multiplex PCR; in TCRdb, only in-frame clones are kept and a portion is missing. The sample has fewer than 80,000 clones; about four fifths are singletons. Sequences were obtained from peripheral blood. These receptors originate from a woman of 80 years or more with active or convalescent COVID-19.

The gene calls are TRBV11-2 and TRBJ1-6; 12 positions match TRBD1. After removal of 10 bases from V and 10 bases from J, the junction contained 11 bases not matched to a gene. The CDR3 totals 15 residues. In germline, CDR1 is SGHAT, CDR2 FQNNGV. The CDR3, as DNA: TGTGCCACCCAGCCCCGGGACAGGGGGCCGTCACCCCTCCACTTT. Translating gives CATQPRDRGPSPLHF. Complete variable domain (other parts from reference TRBV11-2 and TRBJ1-6): EAGVAQSPRYKIIEKRQSVAFWCNPISGHATLYWYQQILGQGPKLLIQFQNNGVVDDSQLPKDRFSAERLKGVDSTLKIQPAKLEDSAVYLCATQPRDRGPSPLHFGNGTRLTVT.

CDR3 protein: CASSLELTTGMNTEAFF. The CDR3 DNA follows: TGTGCCAGCAGCTTAGAGTTAACTACAGGGATGAACACTGAAGCTTTCTTT. This chain joins TRBV7-8 and TRBJ1-1, with TRBD1 as a possible D gene (6 bases). Germline lookup yields CDR1 SGHVS and CDR2 FQNEAQ. The CDR3 totals 17 residues. Trimming took off 1 base at V and 0 bases at J, with 15 bases between the two ends.

This clone was recorded once. V is TRBV6-2 or TRBV6-3 and J is TRBJ1-5, with D hard to call. CDR3 length equals 14 residues. V lost 1 base and J lost 0, with 4 bases in between. CDR1 and CDR2 from the germline V gene are MNHEY and SVGEGT. CDR3 in amino acids: CASSYFGSNQPQHF. DNA of the CDR3: TGTGCCAGCAGTTACTTCGGTAGCAATCAGCCCCAGCATTTT.

The gene calls are TRBV2 and TRBJ1-5, with a possible D match to TRBD1 (6 bases). The V and J ends lost 2 bases and 9 bases respectively, with 14 bases between them. Germline V CDR1 and CDR2: SNHLY, FYNNEI. The CDR3 contains 14 residues. As DNA, the CDR3 is TGTGCCAGCAGTGAACAACAGGGTATTCGGCCCCAGCATTTT. This codes for CASSEQQGIRPQHF.

The rearrangement joins TRBV28 to TRBJ2-3, with 14 positions matching TRBD2. CDR1 is MDHEN and CDR2 is SYDVKM in the germline V gene. The CDR3 covers 15 residues. The ends lost 5 bases at V and 6 bases at J; junction bases unmatched: 4. CDR3 bases: TGTGCCAGCAGTAGGACTAGCGGGAGGAAGGATACGCAGTATTTT. It codes for CASSRTSGRKDTQYF. Supplemented by reference TRBV28 and TRBJ2-3, the full variable domain reads DVKVTQSSRYLVKRTGEKVFLECVQDMDHENMFWYRQDPGLGLRLIYFSYDVKMKEKGDIPEGYSVSREKKERFSLILESASTNQTSMYLCASSRTSGRKDTQYFGPGTRLTVL.

The rearrangement links TRBV27 to TRBJ2-2; unclear D gene. Germline lookup yields CDR1 MNHEY and CDR2 SMNVEV (reference sequence). This CDR3 has 16 amino acids. The V end was cut by 6 bases, the J end by 5 bases, with 19 bases between. As DNA, the CDR3 is TGTGCCAGCAGCCGATTTCGGCGCGAGGATACCGGGGAGCTGTTTTTT. It specifies CASSRFRREDTGELFF.

V and J are TRBV28 and TRBJ1-2; D remains unclear. V lost 7 bases and J lost 2, with 14 bases in between. The CDR3 has 14 amino acids. Per germline, CDR1 MDHEN and CDR2 SYDVKM. The CDR3 DNA reads as TGTGCCAGCACCTCTGGAGGGTCAAACTATGGCTACACCTTC. Encoded protein: CASTSGGSNYGYTF.

This chain uses TRBV5-6 with TRBJ1-5, with 8 bases identical to TRBD1. Unmatched junction bases numbered 7, after V lost 4 bases and J lost 4 bases. The CDR3 totals 15 residues. Germline CDR1 is SGHDT and CDR2 is YYEEEE. Here the CDR3 DNA reads TGTGCCAGCAGCAGGACAGGGCTACAAAATCAGCCCCAGCATTTT. This gives the protein CASSRTGLQNQPQHF. Filled out from reference TRBV5-6 and TRBJ1-5, the complete variable domain reads DAGVTQSPTHLIKTRGQQVTLRCSPKSGHDTVSWYQQALGQGPQFIFQYYEEEERQRGNFPDRFSGHQFPNYSSELNVNALLLGDSALYLCASSRTGLQNQPQHFGDGTRLSIL.

This clone showed up just once. The rearrangement uses TRBV2 and TRBJ1-4, with a weak D call TRBD1 (6 bases). The ends were cut back, 5 bases at V and 11 bases at J, with 18 bases in the middle. Germline CDR1 reads SNHLY; CDR2 reads FYNNEI. The CDR3 runs to 14 residues. The CDR3 nucleotides read TGTGCCAGCAGTAGGACAGTGATAAGGGGGAAACTGTTTTTT. Its translation: CASSRTVIRGKLFF.

This clone was seen once. The chain has TRBV11-1 and TRBJ2-2, with a possible D match to TRBD1 (5 bases). The V gene's germline CDR1 is SGHAT and CDR2 FQDESV (reference sequence). V shed 5 bases and J shed 6 bases, with 19 bases lying between them. The CDR3 loop spans 16 amino acids. The CDR3 is CASSKRQGLLPGELFF. The CDR3 DNA sequence: TGTGCCAGCAGCAAGCGTCAGGGCTTATTGCCCGGGGAGCTGTTTTTT.

The chain joins TRBV10-1 to TRBJ2-2, with 12 bases lining up with TRBD2. V was pared by 4 bases and J by 1 base, with 1 base of the junction left unmatched. CDR1 WNHNN and CDR2 SYGVQD come from the germline V gene (reference sequence). This CDR3 is built from 16 residues. In nucleotides, the CDR3 is TGCGCCAGCAGTGTGGGACTAGCGGGGAACACCGGGGAGCTGTTTTTT. Amino acid sequence: CASSVGLAGNTGELFF.

This clone was observed a few times. The V and J genes are TRBV18 and TRBJ2-7; 8 bases align to TRBD2. The CDR3 covers 14 residues. Germline CDR1 reads KGHSH; CDR2 reads LQKENI. Trimming at V came to 5 bases and at J to 2 bases, leaving 5 bases not matched to a gene. This chain's CDR3 is CASSSGGGPYEQYF. CDR3 DNA: TGTGCCAGCTCATCGGGAGGGGGACCCTACGAGCAGTACTTC.

This clone was observed once. The V gene is TRBV20-1, the J gene TRBJ2-2; no definite D call. CDR3 length: 15 residues. V was shortened by 3 bases and J by 3 bases, with 14 bases between the two germline ends. Germline V gene data show CDR1 as DFQATT and CDR2 as SNEGSKA (reference sequence). CDR3 nucleotides: TGCAGTGCTAGTCGCCTTCTAGGCGACACCGGGGAGCTGTTTTTT. This codes for CSASRLLGDTGELFF.

The chain combines TRBV9 with TRBJ2-7; TRBD2 matches at 10 bases. The CDR3 runs to 15 residues. CDR1 and CDR2 (germline): SGDLS, YYNGEE. Trimming at V came to 3 bases and at J to 7 bases, leaving 10 bases not matched to a gene. The DNA for the CDR3 is TGTGCCAGCAGCGCAGCGGGAGGGCCCTCGGCGGAGCAGTACTTC. Protein sequence: CASSAAGGPSAEQYF.

V gene TRBV7-9 combines with J gene TRBJ2-5; 7 bases fit TRBD1. Germline V gene data show CDR1 as SEHNR and CDR2 as FQNEAQ (reference sequence). CDR3 size: 13 residues. V lost 10 bases to trimming and J lost 5 bases; unmatched junction nucleotides: 10. The CDR3 bases are TGTGCCACCGGGACAGTGAGGTTCGAGACCCAGTACTTC. This translates into CATGTVRFETQYF.

The V and J genes are TRBV28 and TRBJ2-2, with no clear D. Trimming cost V 6 bases and J 3 bases, with 14 bases left between them. Germline V gene sequence: CDR1 MDHEN, CDR2 SYDVKM. This CDR3 spans 15 amino acids. As DNA, the CDR3 is TGTGCCAGCAGGTATCGCGGATCCTACACCGGGGAGCTGTTTTTT. Its translation is CASRYRGSYTGELFF.

The chain employs TRBV10-3 and TRBJ2-2; 7 nucleotides match TRBD1. The CDR3 is made up of 12 amino acids. V was pared by 10 bases and J by 7 bases, with 6 bases of the junction left unmatched. Germline V gives CDR1 ENHRY, CDR2 SYGVKD. The CDR3 DNA follows: TGTGCCACTAAACAGGGGTTCGGGGAGCTGTTTTTT. Translation gives CATKQGFGELFF.

The rearrangement links TRBV11-2 to TRBJ2-5; D call uncertain. CDR3 size: 15 residues. Trimming shortened V by 1 base and J by 1 base, and 10 bases separated the two germline ends. Germline V gives CDR1 SGHAT, CDR2 FQNNGV. The chain's CDR3 is CASSLVETIQETQYF. The CDR3 DNA reads TGTGCCAGCAGCTTAGTTGAAACTATCCAAGAGACCCAGTACTTC.

The J gene is TRBJ1-4, the V gene TRBV19; no firm D call. Looked up from germline, CDR1 is LNHDA and CDR2 is SQIVND (reference sequence). Trimming left V 2 bases short and J 7 bases short, with 8 bases between. This CDR3 has 13 residues. The CDR3 here is CASSIPGSEKLFF. As DNA, the CDR3 is TGTGCCAGTAGTATACCCGGTTCTGAAAAACTGTTTTTT.

This chain links TRBV24-1 with TRBJ2-7; 9 nucleotides agree with TRBD2. CDR1 is KGHDR, CDR2 SFDVKD, per germline. This CDR3 is built from 14 residues. V lost 6 bases to trimming and J lost 2 bases; unmatched junction nucleotides: 4. CDR3 protein: CATSKAGGAYEQYF. Here the CDR3 DNA reads TGTGCCACCAGTAAGGCGGGAGGGGCCTACGAGCAGTACTTC.

The J gene is TRBJ2-5, the V gene TRBV3-1 (or the pseudogene TRBV3-2); possibly TRBD1 for D (5 bases). The germline CDR1 and CDR2 sequences are LGHDT and YNNKEL (reference sequence). Trimming shortened V by 2 bases and J by 5 bases, and 15 bases separated the two germline ends. The CDR3 sequence is 15 residues long. CDR3 DNA sequence: TGTGCCAGCAGCCAACTAAGCCCAGGGCGGGAGACCCAGTACTTC. Residues: CASSQLSPGRETQYF.

This clone was found a few times. The chain recombines TRBV2 with TRBJ1-1; D unresolved. Germline V gives CDR1 SNHLY, CDR2 FYNNEI. CDR3 length: 8 amino acids. The ends were cut back, 9 bases at V and 8 bases at J, with 4 bases in the middle. CDR3 region: CARQEAFF. DNA for the CDR3: TGTGCCAGACAGGAAGCTTTCTTT.

Here the CDR3 DNA reads TGTGCCAGCAGCTTTGGGGCGGGAGTGGTTGAGCAGTTCTTC. It encodes CASSFGAGVVEQFF. This chain links TRBV11-1 with TRBJ2-1; TRBD2 aligns across 7 bases. The trim removed 3 bases at V and 9 bases at J, leaving 8 bases unmatched. The CDR3 is 14 residues long. Germline V gene lookup returns CDR1 SGHAT and CDR2 FQDESV (reference sequence).

This chain links TRBV24-1 with TRBJ2-1, with 7 bases lining up with TRBD2. The CDR3 has 13 amino acids. CDR1 and CDR2 from the germline V gene are KGHDR and SFDVKD. With 9 bases clipped from V and 4 bases from J, the junction kept 5 bases outside the gene matches. The CDR3, as DNA: TGTGCCACCGAGGCAGCGGGATACAATGAGCAGTTCTTC. Translating it yields CATEAAGYNEQFF.

CDR3 region: CASSHRGRSDEQYF. CDR3 coding DNA: TGTGCCAGCAGCCATAGGGGGCGTTCGGACGAGCAGTACTTC. The V gene is TRBV11-3, the J gene TRBJ2-7, with 7 bases identical to TRBD1. The germline V gene has CDR1 SGHNT and CDR2 YENEEA. Trimming at V came to 5 bases and at J to 5 bases, leaving 9 bases not matched to a gene. This CDR3 spans 14 amino acids.

The rearrangement uses TRBV11-3 and TRBJ1-5, with D maybe TRBD1 (5 bases). Germline-derived CDR1 and CDR2 are SGHNT and YENEEA. V gave up 0 bases and J gave up 5 bases, with 14 bases separating them. The CDR3 spans 16 residues. As DNA, the CDR3 is TGTGCCAGCAGCTTAGATGTGACAGAATGCGATCAGCCCCAGCATTTT. The encoded protein is CASSLDVTECDQPQHF.

The gene calls are TRBV7-9 and TRBJ2-7, with D possibly TRBD2 on 6 matching bases. V dropped 3 bases and J dropped 4 bases, with 10 bases sitting between them. Germline V lookup: CDR1 SEHNR, CDR2 FQNEAQ (reference sequence). The CDR3 length is 13 residues. The DNA for the CDR3 is TGTGCCAGCAGCTTGGGACTGGGGTACGAGCAGTACTTC. Its translation is CASSLGLGYEQYF.

This clone was counted only a few times. The CDR3 DNA reads TGTGCCAGCAGTTACGCCGGGACTAGCGGGTCCCCGAGCTCCTACAATGAGCAGTTCTTC. It encodes CASSYAGTSGSPSSYNEQFF. The chain links TRBV28 to TRBJ2-1, with TRBD2 matching over 12 bases. Trimming took 4 bases from V and 0 from J; bases not matched to a gene: 13. Per germline, CDR1 MDHEN and CDR2 SYDVKM. CDR3 length equals 20 residues. Complete variable domain (other parts from reference TRBV28 and TRBJ2-1): DVKVTQSSRYLVKRTGEKVFLECVQDMDHENMFWYRQDPGLGLRLIYFSYDVKMKEKGDIPEGYSVSREKKERFSLILESASTNQTSMYLCASSYAGTSGSPSSYNEQFFGPGTRLTVL.

This clone is a singleton in its sample. V is TRBV6-5 and J is TRBJ1-2, with unresolved D. CDR1 MNHEY and CDR2 SVGAGI come from the germline V gene. This CDR3 has 14 amino acids. Trimming pared 2 bases from V and 1 base from J, leaving 8 bases between. DNA of the CDR3: TGTGCCAGCAGTTACGCAGAAAATAACTATGGCTACACCTTC. This sequence encodes CASSYAENNYGYTF.

This chain joins TRBV6-2 or TRBV6-3 and TRBJ2-2, with TRBD2 matching over 7 bases. The CDR3 covers 15 residues. V shed 6 bases, J shed 0 bases, and the junction held 4 bases outside the gene matches. Germline CDR1 is MNHEY and CDR2 is SVGEGT. The CDR3: CASSFLAANTGELFF. The CDR3, as DNA: TGTGCCAGCAGCTTTCTAGCGGCGAACACCGGGGAGCTGTTTTTT.

This chain links TRBV7-3 with TRBJ2-3, with D possibly being TRBD2 (6 bases). V shed 3 bases and J shed 0 bases, with 7 bases lying between them. The CDR3 consists of 14 residues. The V gene's germline CDR1 is SGHTA and CDR2 FQGTGA. DNA of the CDR3: TGTGCCAGCAGCTTTAGCGGCAGCACAGATACGCAGTATTTT. Amino acid sequence: CASSFSGSTDTQYF. The full variable domain, completed using reference TRBV7-3 and TRBJ2-3, is GAGVSQTPSNKVTEKGKYVELRCDPISGHTALYWYRQSLGQGPEFLIYFQGTGAADDSGLPNDRFFAVRPEGSVSTLKIQRTERGDSAVYLCASSFSGSTDTQYFGPGTRLTVL.

The rearrangement joins TRBV5-1 to TRBJ2-3; 10 bases map to TRBD2. Germline V gives CDR1 SGHRS, CDR2 YFSETQ. V lost 0 bases to trimming and J lost 0 bases; unmatched junction nucleotides: 7. CDR3 size: 18 residues. In nucleotides, the CDR3 is TGCGCCAGCAGCTTGGATACAGCGGGGGGGTATAGCACAGATACGCAGTATTTT. It is translated as CASSLDTAGGYSTDTQYF.